These 27 T cell receptor beta chains were sequenced from one sample in a study of T cell responses to AZD1222 COVID-19 vaccine. Here immunoSEQ multiplex PCR was the method, and the copy in TCRdb shows in-frame clones only, minus some. The table records some 180,000 clones, 85% to 95% of them present only once. The sample consisted of peripheral blood, taken 28 days after the second dose of the MenACWY control vaccine. Receptor source: an adult who received the MenACWY meningococcal vaccine as a control.

V is TRBV2 and J is TRBJ2-1; perhaps TRBD1 as D (5 bases). V was pared by 3 bases and J by 6 bases, with 12 bases between. This CDR3 is 14 amino acids long. The V gene's germline CDR1 is SNHLY and CDR2 FYNNEI. CDR3 nucleotides: TGTGCCAGCAGTGACCAGGGAATAGGCAATGAGCAGTTCTTC. Protein product: CASSDQGIGNEQFF.

This CDR3 reads CASSPEAVRNTEAFF. In DNA form, the CDR3 reads TGTGCCAGCTCACCGGAAGCGGTTAGGAACACTGAAGCTTTCTTT. V is TRBV18 and J is TRBJ1-1; no definite D call. CDR1 and CDR2 from the germline V gene are KGHSH and LQKENI. Trimming removed 3 bases at V and 1 base at J, with 12 bases between. The length of the CDR3 is 15 residues.

This chain links TRBV6-2 or TRBV6-3 with TRBJ1-1, with TRBD1 as a possible D gene (6 bases). Germline-derived CDR1 and CDR2 are MNHEY and SVGEGT. V dropped 0 bases and J dropped 1 base, with 12 bases sitting between them. CDR3 length: 16 amino acids. The CDR3, as DNA: TGTGCCAGCAGTTACTCGACTGGGACAAGGAACACTGAAGCTTTCTTT. It codes for CASSYSTGTRNTEAFF.

This clone appeared a few times. The CDR3 DNA reads TGTGCCAGCAGAGGATACCAGGGGAGCTATGGCTACACCTTC. Protein product: CASRGYQGSYGYTF. The J gene is TRBJ1-2, the V gene TRBV2; TRBD1 might be the D (6 bases). This CDR3 contains 14 residues. The germline gives CDR1 SNHLY, CDR2 FYNNEI. V lost 6 bases and J 4 bases, leaving 15 bases between the germline ends.

The chain has TRBV28 and TRBJ1-2, with D hard to call. Germline CDR1 is MDHEN and CDR2 is SYDVKM. The V and J ends lost 5 bases and 4 bases respectively, with 8 bases between them. The CDR3 totals 12 residues. CDR3 nucleotide sequence: TGTGCCAGCAGTAGAGGAGTCTATGGCTACACCTTC. This translates into CASSRGVYGYTF.

This rearrangement joins TRBV4-1 to TRBJ2-1, with TRBD2 matching over 16 bases. CDR3 length: 20 amino acids. J lost 0 bases, V lost 2 bases, and 7 bases had no gene match. The germline CDR1 and CDR2 sequences are MGHRA and YSYEKL. Written as DNA, the CDR3 is TGCGCCAGCAGCCAAATGGGACTAGCGGGGGGGCGAGACTCCTACAATGAGCAGTTCTTC. Its translation: CASSQMGLAGGRDSYNEQFF.

This clone was found once. The genes are TRBV7-2 and TRBJ2-2; D is unresolved. The V and J ends lost 5 bases and 6 bases respectively, with 16 bases between them. Looked up from germline, CDR1 is SGHTA and CDR2 is FQGNSA. This CDR3 is 15 amino acids long. The CDR3 nucleotides are TGTGCCAGCAGCCAAGTCACGGTGGGTGCCGGGGAGCTGTTTTTT. Protein product: CASSQVTVGAGELFF.

V gene TRBV7-9 combines with J gene TRBJ2-7, with D possibly matching TRBD1 (6 bases). Germline CDR1 is SEHNR and CDR2 is FQNEAQ (reference sequence). Trimming pared 5 bases from V and 4 bases from J, leaving 27 bases between. The CDR3 runs to 18 residues. The CDR3 region has the DNA TGTGCCAGCAGCCCACTATCAGACATCTGGACAGCGCGGTACGAGCAGTACTTC. Translated: CASSPLSDIWTARYEQYF.

The chain carries TRBV10-3 and TRBJ1-6; 8 bases fit TRBD1. CDR3 length: 15 residues. CDR1 and CDR2 from the germline V gene are ENHRY and SYGVKD. The J segment lost 8 bases and the V segment lost 3 bases, leaving 6 bases of the junction unmatched. The CDR3 bases are TGTGCCATCAGTGAAGGAGGACAGGGCGATTCACCCCTCCACTTT. This sequence encodes CAISEGGQGDSPLHF.

The chain uses TRBV10-2 and TRBJ1-1; D unclear. This CDR3 is 15 amino acids long. The V and J ends lost 0 bases and 2 bases respectively, with 10 bases between them. Germline V gene data show CDR1 as WSHSY and CDR2 as SAAADI. The CDR3 loop reads CASSESVATNTEAFF. As DNA, the CDR3 is TGCGCCAGCAGTGAGTCTGTTGCTACAAACACTGAAGCTTTCTTT.

This rearrangement joins TRBV5-6 to TRBJ1-6, with D uncertain. CDR1 is SGHDT, CDR2 YYEEEE, per germline. CDR3 length equals 13 residues. Trimming stripped 0 bases from V and 6 bases from J, with 4 bases between. CDR3 DNA: TGTGCCAGCAGCTTGGGTACTAATTCACCCCTCCACTTT. Its translation is CASSLGTNSPLHF.

The genes are TRBV9 and TRBJ2-7, with 9 bases identical to TRBD2. V lost 4 bases, J lost 7 bases, and 15 bases stayed unmatched. The CDR3 length is 16 residues. Germline CDR1 and CDR2: SGDLS and YYNGEE. This CDR3 reads CASSRREGGGVGEQYF. The CDR3 coding sequence is TGTGCCAGCAGCCGCCGCGAGGGCGGGGGGGTCGGAGAGCAGTACTTC.

The chain joins TRBV5-6 to TRBJ1-2; 7 bases line up with TRBD1. CDR3 length: 16 amino acids. V was clipped by 1 base and J by 3 bases; unmatched bases: 9. The germline gives CDR1 SGHDT, CDR2 YYEEEE. The CDR3 DNA sequence: TGTGCCAGCAGCTTGTGGGCCCCAACAGGGGACTATGGCTACACCTTC. Protein product: CASSLWAPTGDYGYTF.

CDR3: CSVTPGQGSSEQYF. The DNA for the CDR3 is TGCAGCGTCACTCCGGGACAGGGTTCGTCCGAGCAGTACTTC. V gene TRBV29-1 combines with J gene TRBJ2-7, with TRBD1 identical over 9 bases. The V segment lost 6 bases and the J segment 6 bases; nucleotides outside the gene matches: 12. The CDR3 runs 14 residues. The germline V gene encodes CDR1 SQVTM and CDR2 ANQGSEA.

As concerns this clone: Sequence at one end of the junction differs from germline and may be a read error. The chain employs TRBV6-5 and TRBJ1-1, with TRBD1 matching over 9 bases. Germline loops: CDR1 MNHEY, CDR2 SVGAGI. The CDR3 is 12 residues long. CDR3 coding DNA: TGTGCCAGCAGTTTCGGACAGGGGCCCCCTCATTTT. Its translation: CASSFGQGPPHF.

The rearrangement uses TRBV27 and TRBJ1-5; the D is unclear. The V end lost 5 bases, the J end lost 0 bases, and 11 bases lay between the germline ends. The germline CDR1 and CDR2 sequences are MNHEY and SMNVEV (reference sequence). This CDR3 contains 15 residues. CDR3 coding DNA: TGTGCCAGCAGTCCGATACAGAGTAGCAATCAGCCCCAGCATTTT. Translating it yields CASSPIQSSNQPQHF.

This clone appeared a single time. V is TRBV18 and J is TRBJ2-7; no clear D. The V gene's germline CDR1 is KGHSH and CDR2 LQKENI. The V end lost 3 bases, the J end lost 7 bases, and 13 bases lay between the germline ends. The CDR3 extends over 13 amino acids. The chain's CDR3 is CASSPDPAREQYF. CDR3 nucleotides: TGTGCCAGCTCACCCGATCCGGCTCGGGAGCAGTACTTC.

The V and J genes are TRBV5-4 and TRBJ1-2; the D gene is possibly TRBD1 (5 bases). This CDR3 comprises 13 residues. V shed 3 bases and J shed 5 bases, with 11 bases lying between them. Per germline, CDR1 SGHNT and CDR2 YYREEE (reference sequence). The CDR3 DNA follows: TGTGCCAGCAGCTCCTGGCAGGGTTATGGCTACACCTTC. As protein: CASSSWQGYGYTF. The full variable domain, rest sourced from reference TRBV5-4 and TRBJ1-2, is ETGVTQSPTHLIKTRGQQVTLRCSSQSGHNTVSWYQQALGQGPQFIFQYYREEENGRGNFPPRFSGLQFPNYSSELNVNALELDDSALYLCASSSWQGYGYTFGSGTRLTVV.

V is TRBV6-2 or TRBV6-3 and J is TRBJ2-1, with 10 bases identical to TRBD1. This CDR3 is 16 amino acids long. Trimming cost V 5 bases and J 9 bases; bases outside gene matches: 13. Germline V gene sequence: CDR1 MNHEY, CDR2 SVGEGT. CDR3 nucleotide sequence: TGTGCCAGCAGTCAGACCGGGACAGGGGCCACAGGTGAGCAGTTCTTC. Amino acids: CASSQTGTGATGEQFF.

This sequence joins TRBV6-5 and TRBJ2-1; D might be TRBD1 (6 bases). V lost 5 bases to trimming and J lost 0 bases, with 11 bases between them. The CDR3 consists of 15 residues. From germline, CDR1 is MNHEY and CDR2 SVGAGI. DNA of the CDR3: TGTGCCAGCAGTCCATACAGGGACTCCTACAATGAGCAGTTCTTC. It codes for CASSPYRDSYNEQFF.

Written as DNA, the CDR3 is TGTGCCACCAGTGTCGGCAGTAACTATGGCTACACCTTC. Residues: CATSVGSNYGYTF. J is TRBJ1-2 and V is TRBV24-1; D not certain. This CDR3 has 13 residues. V was pared by 5 bases and J by 1 base, with 7 bases between. The V gene's germline CDR1 is KGHDR and CDR2 SFDVKD.

CDR3 nucleotides: TGTGCCAGCAGCTTGGACCCAGGGACAGCCGTCGGGGAGCTGTTTTTT. Translating it yields CASSLDPGTAVGELFF. J is TRBJ2-2 and V is TRBV5-4, with TRBD1 matching 7 bases. The CDR3 consists of 16 residues. J gave up 7 bases and V 0 bases, and 9 bases lay outside the gene matches. Germline CDR1 reads SGHNT; CDR2 reads YYREEE (reference sequence).

The rearrangement joins TRBV12-3 or TRBV12-4 to TRBJ2-5; D gene ambiguous. V lost 6 bases, J lost 2 bases, and 4 bases lay in between. CDR3 size: 11 residues. The CDR3 DNA is TGTGCCAGCAGCCTACAAGAGACCCAGTACTTC. As protein: CASSLQETQYF.

The rearrangement uses TRBV5-4 and TRBJ1-5; tentative D call: TRBD1 (5 bases). The germline V gene has CDR1 SGHNT and CDR2 YYREEE (reference sequence). Trimming stripped 0 bases from V and 0 bases from J, with 10 bases between. The CDR3 totals 16 residues. CDR3 residues: CASSLAGGVSNQPQHF. CDR3 DNA sequence: TGTGCCAGCAGCTTGGCCGGGGGAGTTAGCAATCAGCCCCAGCATTTT.

V is TRBV12-5 and J is TRBJ1-5; TRBD1 agrees at 7 bases. J gave up 3 bases and V 1 base, and 3 bases lay outside the gene matches. There are 15 residues in the CDR3. Germline V gene sequence: CDR1 LGHNT, CDR2 FRNRAP. The CDR3 spells CASGLAGGSNQPQHF. Written as DNA, the CDR3 is TGTGCTAGTGGTTTGGCAGGGGGTTCCAATCAGCCCCAGCATTTT.

V gene TRBV6-5 combines with J gene TRBJ1-4; D call uncertain. Germline CDR1 MNHEY, CDR2 SVGAGI. The CDR3 extends over 13 amino acids. Trimming removed 6 bases from V and 4 bases from J, with 9 bases in between. The CDR3 nucleotides are TGTGCCAGCAGCTCAGGCTTTAATGAAAAACTGTTTTTT. Translated: CASSSGFNEKLFF.

The J gene is TRBJ1-2, the V gene TRBV27, with a weak D call TRBD1 (5 bases). The ends were cut back, 2 bases at V and 2 bases at J, with 12 bases in the middle. In germline, CDR1 is MNHEY, CDR2 SMNVEV (reference sequence). This CDR3 has 15 residues. CDR3 in DNA: TGTGCCAGCAGTTTAATGCAGGGCGGAAACTATGGCTACACCTTC. It specifies CASSLMQGGNYGYTF.